This TCR beta chain comes out of a study of blood T cell repertoires in COVID-19. Original processing notes: The assay estimated nucleated cells by amplifying reference gene primers. Clones were read by immunoSEQ multiplex PCR, and TCRdb kept only the in-frame ones, dropping some. V, J and clone size derive from that table, while D and trimming were established from the DNA sequence. The sample records 90,000 or so clones, about 87% being singletons. Between the trimmed V and J ends, which lost 5 bases and 8 bases, there was a span of 18 bases. The germline gives CDR1 SEHNR, CDR2 FQNEAQ (reference sequence). The CDR3 is 15 amino acids.

V usage is TRBV7-9 and J usage is TRBJ1-4; TRBD1 might be the D (5 bases). The sequenced sample was peripheral blood. This TCR came from an elderly man with acute or convalescent COVID-19. The CDR3 sequence: CASSPRGGTDEKLFF. CDR3 DNA: TGTGCCAGCAGCCCAAGGGGCGGTACAGACGAAAAACTGTTTTTT.